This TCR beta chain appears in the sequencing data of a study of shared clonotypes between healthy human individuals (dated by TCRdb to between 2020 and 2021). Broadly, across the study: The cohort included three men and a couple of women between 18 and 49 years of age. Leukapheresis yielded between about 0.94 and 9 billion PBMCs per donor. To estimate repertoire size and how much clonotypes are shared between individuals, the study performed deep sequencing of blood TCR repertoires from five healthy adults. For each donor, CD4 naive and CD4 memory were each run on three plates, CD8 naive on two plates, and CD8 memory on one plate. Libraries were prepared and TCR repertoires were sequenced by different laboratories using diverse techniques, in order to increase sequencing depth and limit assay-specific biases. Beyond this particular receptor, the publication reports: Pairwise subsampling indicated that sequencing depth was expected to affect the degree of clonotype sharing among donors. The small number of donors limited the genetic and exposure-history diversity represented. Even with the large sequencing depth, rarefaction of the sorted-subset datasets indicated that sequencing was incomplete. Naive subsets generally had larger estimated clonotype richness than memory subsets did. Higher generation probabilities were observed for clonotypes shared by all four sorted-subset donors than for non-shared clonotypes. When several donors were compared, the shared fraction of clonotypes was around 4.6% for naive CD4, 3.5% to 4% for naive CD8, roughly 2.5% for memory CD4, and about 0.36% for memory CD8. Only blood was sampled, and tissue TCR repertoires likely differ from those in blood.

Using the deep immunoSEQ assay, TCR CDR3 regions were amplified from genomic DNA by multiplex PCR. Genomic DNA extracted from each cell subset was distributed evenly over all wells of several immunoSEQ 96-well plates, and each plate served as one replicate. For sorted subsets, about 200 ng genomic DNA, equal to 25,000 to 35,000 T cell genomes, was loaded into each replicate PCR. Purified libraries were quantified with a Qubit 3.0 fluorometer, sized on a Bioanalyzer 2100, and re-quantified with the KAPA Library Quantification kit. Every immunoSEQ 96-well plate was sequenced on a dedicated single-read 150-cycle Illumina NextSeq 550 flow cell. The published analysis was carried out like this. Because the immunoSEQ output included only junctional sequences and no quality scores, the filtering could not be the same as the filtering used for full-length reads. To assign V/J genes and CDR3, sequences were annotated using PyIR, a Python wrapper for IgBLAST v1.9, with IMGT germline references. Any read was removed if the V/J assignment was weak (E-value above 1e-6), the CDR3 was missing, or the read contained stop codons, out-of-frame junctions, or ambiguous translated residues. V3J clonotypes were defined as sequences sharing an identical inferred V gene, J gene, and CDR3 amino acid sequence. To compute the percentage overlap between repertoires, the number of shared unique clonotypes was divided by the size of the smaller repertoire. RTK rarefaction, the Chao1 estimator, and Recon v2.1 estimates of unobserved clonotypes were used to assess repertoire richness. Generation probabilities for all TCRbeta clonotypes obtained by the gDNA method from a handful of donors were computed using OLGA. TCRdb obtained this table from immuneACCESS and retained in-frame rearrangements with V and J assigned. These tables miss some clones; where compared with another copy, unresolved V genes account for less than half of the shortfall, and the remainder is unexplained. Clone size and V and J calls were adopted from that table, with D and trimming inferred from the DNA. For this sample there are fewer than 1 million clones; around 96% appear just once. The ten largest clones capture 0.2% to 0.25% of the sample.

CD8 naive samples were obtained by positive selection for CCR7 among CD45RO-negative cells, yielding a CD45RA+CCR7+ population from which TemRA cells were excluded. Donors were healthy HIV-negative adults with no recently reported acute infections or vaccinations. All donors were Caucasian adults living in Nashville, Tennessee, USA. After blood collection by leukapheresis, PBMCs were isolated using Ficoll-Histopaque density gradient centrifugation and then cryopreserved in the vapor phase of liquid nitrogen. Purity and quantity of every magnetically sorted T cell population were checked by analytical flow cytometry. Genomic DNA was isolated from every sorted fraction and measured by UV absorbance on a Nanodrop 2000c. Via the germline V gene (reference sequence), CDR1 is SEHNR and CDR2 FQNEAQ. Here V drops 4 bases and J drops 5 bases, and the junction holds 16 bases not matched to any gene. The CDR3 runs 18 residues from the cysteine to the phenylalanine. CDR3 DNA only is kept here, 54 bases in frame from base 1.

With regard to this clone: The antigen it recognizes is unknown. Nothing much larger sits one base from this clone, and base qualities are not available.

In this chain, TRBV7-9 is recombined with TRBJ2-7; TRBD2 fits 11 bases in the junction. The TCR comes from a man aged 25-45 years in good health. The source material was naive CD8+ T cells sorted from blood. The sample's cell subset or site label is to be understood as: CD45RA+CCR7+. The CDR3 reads CASSSLAGGPIRRDEQYF. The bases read TGTGCCAGCAGCTCTTTAGCGGGAGGGCCAATTCGGAGAGACGAGCAGTACTTC.